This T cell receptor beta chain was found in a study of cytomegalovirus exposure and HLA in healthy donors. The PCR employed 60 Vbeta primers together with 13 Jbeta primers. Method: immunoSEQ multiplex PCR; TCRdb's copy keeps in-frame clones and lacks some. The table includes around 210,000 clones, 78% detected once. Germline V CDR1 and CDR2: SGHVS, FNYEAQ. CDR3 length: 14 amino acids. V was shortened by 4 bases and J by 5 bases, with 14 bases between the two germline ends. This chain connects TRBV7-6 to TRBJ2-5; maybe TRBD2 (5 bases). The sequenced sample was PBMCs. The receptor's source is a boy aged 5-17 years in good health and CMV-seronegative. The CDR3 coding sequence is TGTGCCAGCAGCTCTTATCCCCGAGGGGAGACCCAGTACTTC. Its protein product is CASSSYPRGETQYF.